This entry lists 11 T cell receptor beta chains sequenced from one sample in a study of breast tumors, draining lymph nodes, adjacent tissues. Breast cancer patients provided tissue from their axillary draining lymph nodes. TCRdb processed the multiplex PCR reads anew with MiXCR; each CDR3 protein has one entry. The sample consists of around 250,000 distinct CDR3 sequences, less than 40% of them appearing once. Sequencing was carried out using axillary lymph node tissue. The receptors here all came from a female donor with breast cancer. Some clones in this sample may be carry-over from other donors' samples.

This clonotype was seen many times. V usage is TRBV20-1 and J usage is TRBJ2-3; possibly TRBD1 for D (5 bases). V lost 2 bases and J lost 6, with 6 bases in between. Germline assignment: CDR1 DFQATT and CDR2 SNEGSKA (reference sequence). The CDR3 consists of 11 residues. The chain's CDR3 is CSARNRDTQYF. The CDR3 DNA sequence: TGCAGTGCTAGAAACAGGGATACGCAGTATTTT.

This clonotype occurred many times. The DNA for the CDR3 is TGTGCCAGCAGGACGGACAGGGGGCGCCCGTATGAGCAGTTCTTC. As protein: CASRTDRGRPYEQFF. This rearrangement joins TRBV2 to TRBJ2-1; 11 positions agree with TRBD1. The CDR3 runs to 15 residues. J gave up 8 bases and V 6 bases, and 9 bases lay outside the gene matches. Germline CDR1 is SNHLY and CDR2 is FYNNEI.

J is TRBJ2-7 and V is TRBV20-1, with D possibly matching TRBD2 (6 bases). V was pared by 3 bases and J by 3 bases, with 21 bases between. This CDR3 is 16 amino acids long. CDR1 DFQATT and CDR2 SNEGSKA come from the germline V gene (reference sequence). The CDR3 sequence: CSARVAGKTRGYEQYF. DNA of the CDR3: TGCAGTGCTAGGGTCGCGGGGAAAACCCGAGGCTACGAGCAGTACTTC.

Remarks on this clonotype: This may be a read error, as it is one base from a much larger clone. The CDR3 DNA follows: TGTGCCAGCTCACCCAGCCGGGGGCTGGATCCACCCCTCCACTTT. Protein: CASSPSRGLDPPLHF. This chain joins TRBV24-1 and TRBJ1-6, with a weak D call TRBD1 (6 bases). This CDR3 has 15 amino acids. CDR1 and CDR2 (germline): KGHDR, SFDVKD. The V and J ends lost 11 bases and 11 bases respectively, with 24 bases between them.

The CDR3 here is CASSQVSDRGINSPLHF. CDR3 bases: TGCGCCAGCAGCCAAGTATCAGACAGGGGGATTAATTCACCCCTCCACTTT. The rearrangement joins TRBV4-1 to TRBJ1-6, with TRBD1 matching 9 bases. This CDR3 is 17 amino acids long. In germline, CDR1 is MGHRA, CDR2 YSYEKL. The J segment lost 6 bases and the V segment lost 1 base, leaving 7 bases of the junction unmatched.

The chain uses TRBV12-3 or TRBV12-4 and TRBJ2-1, with 10 nucleotides matching TRBD1. V lost 6 bases and J lost 10; bases outside the gene matches: 12. The length of the CDR3 is 15 residues. The CDR3 DNA is TGTGCCAGCAGCCGCCGGGACAGGGGTTCCGGGGAGCAGTTCTTC. This codes for CASSRRDRGSGEQFF.

A word on this clonotype: Compared with germline, one end of the junction differs, possibly owing to a read error. The rearrangement links TRBV7-9 to TRBJ2-1, with TRBD2 matching over 12 bases. Germline-derived CDR1 and CDR2 are SEHNR and FQNEAQ (reference sequence). This CDR3 is 20 amino acids long. Here the CDR3 DNA reads TGTGCCAGCAGCATACTAGCGGGGGGTCTCCAGTCCTTATCCCACAATGGGCAGTTCTTC. Protein product: CASSILAGGLQSLSHNGQFF.

Of note for this clonotype: This may come from a read error, since a much larger clone is one base off. DNA of the CDR3: TGCAGTGCCTCAAGCGGGGCCCCCTCCTACAATGAGCGGTTCTTC. Protein product: CSASSGAPSYNERFF. The chain is built from TRBV29-1 and TRBJ2-1; 7 nucleotides agree with TRBD2. CDR3 length equals 15 residues. Germline CDR1 SQVTM, CDR2 ANQGSEA.

The chain links TRBV12-5 to TRBJ2-6; TRBD1 agrees at 7 bases. This CDR3 is 17 amino acids long. Germline loops: CDR1 LGHNT, CDR2 FRNRAP. V gave up 3 bases and J gave up 3 bases; unmatched junction bases: 8. The CDR3 protein is CASGFLRDRVGANVLTF. The DNA of the CDR3 is TGTGCTAGTGGTTTCCTCCGCGACAGGGTTGGGGCCAACGTCCTGACTTTC.

The genes are TRBV27 and TRBJ2-1; 7 bases align to TRBD2. The CDR3 is 16 residues long. The ends lost 3 bases at V and 10 bases at J; junction bases unmatched: 15. Germline lookup yields CDR1 MNHEY and CDR2 SMNVEV (reference sequence). CDR3 loop: CASSFAGSGLFLEQFF. CDR3 DNA sequence: TGTGCCAGCAGTTTCGCGGGTAGCGGGCTTTTTCTCGAGCAGTTCTTC.

This clonotype showed up just a few times. The CDR3 DNA sequence: TGTGCCAGCAGCTCCCCGGGGGGGGAAGCTCCTGACGGGGGGTTCGGTGAGCAGTTCTTC. Translation: CASSSPGGEAPDGGFGEQFF. The gene calls are TRBV7-2 and TRBJ2-1; 8 bases line up with TRBD2. Germline trimming cut 4 bases from V and 9 bases from J; bases unmatched to any gene: 26. Per germline, CDR1 SGHTA and CDR2 FQGNSA. The CDR3 is made up of 20 amino acids.